These 10 T cell receptor beta chains were sequenced from one sample in a study of regulatory T cells in long-lasting Graves disease. For TCR beta, libraries came from iRepertoire HTBI primers and Arm-PCR of CDR3 regions. TCRdb ran MiXCR on the multiplex PCR reads and lists one entry per CDR3 protein. Altogether around 450,000 distinct CDR3 sequences are present, 15% being singletons, with the ten largest covering around 15%. Time point denoted: newly diagnosed GD, antithyroid drugs for less than 3 months. PBMC-derived RNA was used for the TCR library. The same sample was also studied in work on T cells in Graves' hyperthyroidism and ophthalmopathy.

Sequencing used peripheral blood mononuclear cells (PBMCs), obtained at new diagnosis, from a patient treated with antithyroid drugs. Receptors were obtained from a woman in her 30s with Graves disease.

This clonotype was seen ten or more times. The V and J genes are TRBV6-1 and TRBJ1-2, with D perhaps matching TRBD1 (5 bases). The CDR3 consists of 14 residues. Germline V CDR1 and CDR2: MNHNS, SASEGT. Trimming shortened V by 6 bases and J by 7 bases, and 18 bases separated the two germline ends. Here the CDR3 reads CASSRGTAISGYTF. The CDR3 nucleotides are TGTGCCAGCAGCCGCGGGACGGCTATCAGTGGCTACACCTTC.

The CDR3 bases are TGTGCCAGCAGTTTCCTAACCGGGATCCCGGCCGGGGAGCTGTTTTTT. Protein: CASSFLTGIPAGELFF. The chain recombines TRBV6-9 with TRBJ2-2; a possible D gene is TRBD2 (5 bases). CDR1 MNHGY and CDR2 SVAAGI come from the germline V gene. V was shortened by 4 bases and J by 6 bases, with 18 bases between the two germline ends. This CDR3 region has 16 residues.

This rearrangement joins TRBV6-1 to TRBJ2-1; 8 bases line up with TRBD1. The end of the DNA is better explained by TRBJ2-5, so the J call may be wrong. Per the germline V gene, CDR1 is MNHNS and CDR2 is SASEGT. The CDR3 covers 13 residues. The CDR3 region has the DNA TGTGCCAGCAGGTCGACAGGGGAAGAGACCCAGTACTTC. This sequence encodes CASRSTGEETQYF.

The table lists this clonotype with a few counts. The gene calls are TRBV13 and TRBJ2-1; 7 positions agree with TRBD1. CDR1 PRHDT and CDR2 FYEKMQ come from the germline V gene (reference sequence). The V gene end was trimmed by 5 bases and the J gene end by 9 bases; junction bases not matched to a gene: 16. This CDR3 region has 16 residues. CDR3 protein: CASSQTTDRPFGEQFF. The CDR3 coding sequence is TGTGCCAGCAGCCAGACTACGGACAGGCCCTTTGGTGAGCAGTTCTTC.

This clonotype appeared many times. The J gene is TRBJ1-2, the V gene TRBV30; D ambiguous. Deletions cut 3 bases from V and 6 bases from J, with 8 bases between. Per germline, CDR1 GTSNPN and CDR2 SVGIG (reference sequence). This CDR3 is 11 amino acids long. CDR3 nucleotides: TGTGCCTGGAGCCCAAACCATGGCTACACCTTC. Protein product: CAWSPNHGYTF.

The sample holds many counts of this clonotype. The V and J genes are TRBV6-2 or TRBV6-3 and TRBJ2-1, with TRBD2 identical over 8 bases. Germline V gene lookup returns CDR1 MNHEY and CDR2 SVGEGT. With V trimmed by 2 bases and J by 4 bases, 7 bases remained unmatched. The CDR3 length is 16 residues. Here the CDR3 reads CASSYTPGGLYNEQFF. As DNA, the CDR3 is TGTGCCAGCAGTTACACGCCGGGAGGGCTGTACAATGAGCAGTTCTTC.

This clonotype came up a few times. The chain uses TRBV3-1 and TRBJ1-2; 7 positions match TRBD1. With 1 base clipped from V and 0 bases from J, the junction kept 2 bases outside the gene matches. The germline V gene encodes CDR1 LGHDT and CDR2 YNNKEL (reference sequence). CDR3 length: 15 residues. The CDR3 nucleotides read TGTGCCAGCAGCCAAGTCGACAGGGCTAACTATGGCTACACCTTC. Protein product: CASSQVDRANYGYTF.

This clonotype was found a few times. J is TRBJ2-1 and V is TRBV6-5; tentatively, D is TRBD1 or TRBD2 (5 bases each). V lost 6 bases and J lost 1, with 10 bases in between. The CDR3 has 14 amino acids. In germline, CDR1 is MNHEY, CDR2 SVGAGI. The CDR3 loop reads CASSYEGSYNEQFF. The CDR3, as DNA: TGTGCCAGCAGCTACGAGGGGTCCTACAATGAGCAGTTCTTC.

There are many counts of this clonotype. CDR3 bases: TGTGCCACCAGTCGGCGGGCGAAAGAGACCCAGTACTTC. Its translation is CATSRRAKETQYF. J is TRBJ2-5 and V is TRBV24-1; tentative D call: TRBD2 (5 bases). Trimming took off 6 bases at V and 3 bases at J, with 10 bases between the two ends. CDR3 size: 13 residues. Germline CDR1 and CDR2: KGHDR and SFDVKD.

This clonotype was found a few times. This chain links TRBV5-4 with TRBJ1-1, with 9 bases that match TRBD1. The V and J ends lost 4 bases and 1 base, in that order; junction bases with no gene match: 5. Per the germline V gene, CDR1 is SGHNT and CDR2 is YYREEE (reference sequence). CDR3 length: 15 amino acids. The CDR3 bases are TGTGCCAGCAGCCTTCCGGGACAGGGGAACACTGAAGCTTTCTTT. Translation: CASSLPGQGNTEAFF.